The rows below give T cell receptor beta chains drawn from one sample of a study of T cells in Graves' hyperthyroidism and ophthalmopathy. TCRdb analysed the multiplex PCR reads with MiXCR anew, one entry per CDR3 protein. This sample has about 420,000 distinct CDR3 sequences, with roughly an eighth found just once. The specimen sequenced was blood. These receptors were obtained from a woman aged 18-29 years with Graves' hyperthyroidism. Both conserved end residues are part of each CDR3. D genes are given only for firm matches. Clone size appears in some rows only: once, few, many, or a class for an expanded clone.

clone size,V gene,J gene,D gene,CDR3 DNA,CDR3 protein
NA,TRBV19,TRBJ2-2,NA,TGTGCCAGCGACGTACCGAACACCGGGGAGCTGTTTTTT,CASDVPNTGELFF
NA,TRBV5-1,TRBJ1-1,TRBD1,TGCGCCAGCAGCGACGGACAGGGAAGAAACACTGAAGCTTTCTTT,CASSDGQGRNTEAFF
many,TRBV12-3/TRBV12-4,TRBJ2-2,NA,TGTGCCAGCAGGCCCGGGACACCCACCGGGGAGCTGTTTTTT,CASRPGTPTGELFF
many,TRBV18,TRBJ1-1,NA,TGTGCCAGCTCACCACCGCAGGCGGGGAACACTGAAGCTTTCTTT,CASSPPQAGNTEAFF
many,TRBV30,TRBJ1-4,NA,TGTGCCTGGAATGGGGAACTGAATGAAAAACTGTTTTTT,CAWNGELNEKLFF
many,TRBV30,TRBJ1-2,NA,TGTGCCCTTCATGGCTACACCTTC,CALHGYTF
many,TRBV30,TRBJ1-1,TRBD1,TGTGCCTGGAGGAGACAGGGAGACACCACTGAAGCTTTCTTT,CAWRRQGDTTEAFF
NA,TRBV30,TRBJ2-3,TRBD2,TGTGCCTGGAGGATGGGACTAATTATCACAGATACGCAGTATTTT,CAWRMGLIITDTQYF
NA,TRBV11-1,TRBJ2-1,NA,TGTGCCAGCAGCTCCCACCTAATTAGCGATGAGCAGTTCTTC,CASSSHLISDEQFF
NA,TRBV28,TRBJ1-5,NA,TGTGCCAGCCCCCCCTACCCCAATCAGCCCCAGCATTTT,CASPPYPNQPQHF
few,TRBV6-1,TRBJ2-1,TRBD1,TGTGCCAGCAGACTCGACAGGGGTTCCTTTAATGAGCAGTTCTTC,CASRLDRGSFNEQFF
many,TRBV20-1,TRBJ2-7,TRBD2,TGCAGTGCTGAAGGACTAGCGGGAACCTACGAGCAGTACTTC,CSAEGLAGTYEQYF
NA,TRBV5-1,TRBJ2-5,NA,TGCGCCAGCAGCCTATTTGGGGAGCGGGAGACCCAGTACTTC,CASSLFGERETQYF
NA,TRBV19,TRBJ2-3,NA,TGTGCCAGTAGTCGGCAGGTGGAAGCAGATACGCAGTATTTT,CASSRQVEADTQYF
many,TRBV5-1,TRBJ2-7,NA,TGCGCCAGCAGCTTGGCTCAGACAGCAAGCTCCTACGAGCAGTACTTC,CASSLAQTASSYEQYF
many,TRBV29-1,TRBJ1-2,NA,TGCAGCGTTGAAGCCAAAGGGGTGGACTATGGCTACACCTTC,CSVEAKGVDYGYTF
NA,TRBV5-1,TRBJ2-1,NA,TGCGCCAGCAGGCGGCAGGTGGGCCAAGCACTAACCTACAATGAGCAGTTCTTC,CASRRQVGQALTYNEQFF
few,TRBV6-1,TRBJ2-5,NA,TGTGCCAGCAGTGAAGAGGGACTGCCGGAGACCCAGTACTTC,CASSEEGLPETQYF
many,TRBV10-2,TRBJ2-7,NA,TGCGCCAGCAGGGATACGGGACCCCCACGCGAGCAGTACTTC,CASRDTGPPREQYF
few,TRBV24-1,TRBJ2-1,TRBD2,TGTGCCACCAGTGACCCCAATAGCGGGAGTCCCGATGAGCAGTTCTTC,CATSDPNSGSPDEQFF
NA,TRBV15,TRBJ2-1,TRBD2,TGTGCCACCAGCACCAGACTAGCGGAATACAATGAGCAGTTCTTC,CATSTRLAEYNEQFF
many,TRBV30,TRBJ2-7,NA,TGTGCCTGGAGTGTTAGGACCCTCTTGGGCGAGCAGTACTTC,CAWSVRTLLGEQYF
many,TRBV28,TRBJ2-1,NA,TGTGCCAGCAGTTTGTGGACAAGCTCCTACAATGAGCAGTTCTTC,CASSLWTSSYNEQFF
many,TRBV12-3/TRBV12-4,TRBJ2-7,TRBD1,TGTGCCAGCAGGCGAGACAGGGGCTACGAGCAGTACTTC,CASRRDRGYEQYF
few,TRBV7-9,TRBJ2-1,TRBD2,TGTGCCAGCAGCTACAGGACTAGCTCCCCAGAGCAGTTCTTC,CASSYRTSSPEQFF
NA,TRBV9,TRBJ1-3,NA,TGTGCCAGCAGCGTAGAGGGGGGAACTCCTGGAAACACCATATATTTT,CASSVEGGTPGNTIYF
many,TRBV6-1,TRBJ2-7,TRBD2,TGTGCCAGCAGTGAGACGGGACTAGGGCTCTACGAGCAGTACTTC,CASSETGLGLYEQYF
many,TRBV27,TRBJ2-7,NA,TGTGCCAGCGCAGCGAGGGGATACGAGCAGTACTTC,CASAARGYEQYF
once,TRBV28,TRBJ2-5,TRBD2,TGTGCCAGCAGTCAGAGGACTAGCAATCAAGAGACCCAGTACTTC,CASSQRTSNQETQYF
NA,TRBV7-7,TRBJ2-1,TRBD2,TGTGCTAGCAGCCGCCGACTAGCGGACGATGAGCAGTTCTTC,CASSRRLADDEQFF
NA,TRBV9,TRBJ1-1,TRBD1,TGTGCCAGCAGCCCGGGACAGGCGGAGTTTAGCTCGACTTTCTTT,CASSPGQAEFSSTFF
many,TRBV3-1,TRBJ1-2,NA,TGTGCCAGCAGCCGGGGTGATGGCTACACCTTC,CASSRGDGYTF
many,TRBV20-1,TRBJ2-1,TRBD1,TGCAGTGCGCCCCCGGGACAGGGGGATTTCGGTGAGCAGTTCTTC,CSAPPGQGDFGEQFF
many,TRBV20-1,TRBJ1-5,NA,TGCAGTGCTAGAGTCGGGGGTAATCAGCCCCAGCATTTT,CSARVGGNQPQHF
NA,TRBV10-2,TRBJ1-2,TRBD1,TGCGCCAGCAGTGACAGGGACAGCCTCTCTAACTATGGCTACACCTTC,CASSDRDSLSNYGYTF
many,TRBV2,TRBJ2-1,NA,TGTGCCAGCAGCGATGGAAGTTCTAATGAGCAGTTCTTC,CASSDGSSNEQFF
NA,TRBV28,TRBJ2-6,NA,TGTGCCAGCAGACGTCCACCTCCTGGGGCCAACGTCCTGACTTTC,CASRRPPPGANVLTF
few,TRBV20-1,TRBJ2-7,TRBD2,TGCAGTGCTAGTGGAGCTAGCGGGAGCCCCTCCGAGCAGTACTTC,CSASGASGSPSEQYF
many,TRBV9,TRBJ2-3,NA,TGTGCCAGCAGCGGCAGCGGAACTAGCACAGATACGCAGTATTTT,CASSGSGTSTDTQYF
many,TRBV18,TRBJ2-1,NA,TGTGCCAGCTCACCAGAAGTTGGTGGGAATGAGCAGTTCTTC,CASSPEVGGNEQFF
few,TRBV5-1,TRBJ2-1,TRBD1,TGCGCCAGCAGCTTTCAGGGACAGGGGAGAAAGAGCCGCTACAATGAGCAGTTCTTC,CASSFQGQGRKSRYNEQFF
few,TRBV6-2/TRBV6-3,TRBJ2-7,NA,TGTGCCAGCATTATGAGGGAGCTGACCCTCTCCTACGAGCAGTACTTC,CASIMRELTLSYEQYF
many,TRBV6-1,TRBJ1-2,NA,TGTGCCAGCAGTGTAAGGGTTTACGGCTACACCTTC,CASSVRVYGYTF
many,TRBV10-3,TRBJ1-2,NA,TGTGCCATCATGCCAGGGGAAGGCTATGGCTACACCTTC,CAIMPGEGYGYTF
few,TRBV6-4,TRBJ1-4,TRBD1,TGTGCCAGCAGTGGCTTACAGGGGACTAATGAAAAACTGTTTTTT,CASSGLQGTNEKLFF
many,TRBV12-3/TRBV12-4,TRBJ1-2,NA,TGTGCCAGCAGTTCCACTGGAGGAGGGGCGTATGGCTACACCTTC,CASSSTGGGAYGYTF
few,TRBV4-2,TRBJ2-1,TRBD1,TGTGCCAGCAGCCAGGCGCAGGGGGCTTCAGGCAATGAGCAGTTCTTC,CASSQAQGASGNEQFF
many,TRBV28,TRBJ2-1,TRBD2,TGTGCCAGCAGTCCCGCGGGGGGGTATGGTGAGCAGTTCTTC,CASSPAGGYGEQFF
NA,TRBV29-1,TRBJ2-5,TRBD1,TGCAGCGTCGCCGGACAGGTCCAAGAGACCCAGTACTTC,CSVAGQVQETQYF
NA,TRBV5-1,TRBJ1-1,NA,TGCGCCAGCCGCCCAGGCACATCGAACACTGAAGCTTTCTTT,CASRPGTSNTEAFF
NA,TRBV14,TRBJ2-1,TRBD1,TGTGCCAGCAGCCAAGTGGACAGGGGGCTGCACAATGAGCAGTTCTTC,CASSQVDRGLHNEQFF
many,TRBV20-1,TRBJ2-1,NA,TGCAGTGCCATGGATGCGGACAATGAGCAGTTCTTC,CSAMDADNEQFF
NA,TRBV27,TRBJ1-2,NA,TGTGCCAGCAGTTTACGGCGGCAGCCGGGGGACTATGGCTACACCTTC,CASSLRRQPGDYGYTF